The next 7 T cell receptor beta chains were all read from a single sample in a study of blood T cells in healthy people across ages. Combining a sample-barcoded 5' primer with a J-beta primer mix, a second PCR ran for roughly 7 to 12 cycles. Each CDR3 protein is one row after TCRdb ran MiXCR on the 5' RACE reads. The data show 730,000 or so distinct CDR3 sequences, more than 40% seen once. The sequencing sample was made of blood. All receptors derive from a woman aged 55-70 years in good health.

CDR3 region: CASSGNGQGVSYEQYF. Here the CDR3 DNA reads TGTGCCAGCAGTGGAAACGGACAGGGAGTTTCCTACGAGCAGTACTTC. V gene TRBV6-6 combines with J gene TRBJ2-7, with 8 bases aligning to TRBD1. The CDR3 spans 16 residues. The trim removed 5 bases at V and 1 base at J, leaving 10 bases unmatched. Germline CDR1 and CDR2: MNHNY and SVGAGI (reference sequence).

The chain has TRBV20-1 and TRBJ2-5; the match to TRBD2 covers 11 bases. V lost 4 bases and J lost 4; bases outside the gene matches: 5. From germline, CDR1 is DFQATT and CDR2 SNEGSKA (reference sequence). This CDR3 is built from 14 residues. The CDR3 sequence is CSAKLGLAGETQYF. CDR3 sequence (DNA): TGCAGTGCTAAGCTCGGACTAGCGGGAGAGACCCAGTACTTC.

This clonotype was recorded a few times. The chain combines TRBV19 with TRBJ2-1; weak D call: TRBD2 (5 bases). The germline V and J ends were trimmed by 8 bases and 6 bases, with 20 bases remaining between them. The CDR3 length is 15 residues. The V gene's germline CDR1 is LNHDA and CDR2 SQIVND (reference sequence). The CDR3 DNA follows: TGTGCCAGTTCCCCTGGGAGATTCAGTCCCAATGAGCAGTTCTTC. It is translated as CASSPGRFSPNEQFF.

For the CDR3, the DNA is TGCAGCGTGCGGGGTCCCCTGAGAGACGAGCAGTACTTC. It translates to CSVRGPLRDEQYF. The V gene is TRBV29-1, the J gene TRBJ2-5; possible D gene TRBD2, 6 bases. The DNA matches TRBJ2-7 better at its end, which makes the J call doubtful. Germline V lookup: CDR1 SQVTM, CDR2 ANQGSEA. This CDR3 region has 13 residues.

This chain uses TRBV6-5 with TRBJ1-2; the D gene is possibly TRBD1 (5 bases). This CDR3 contains 14 residues. Between the trimmed V and J ends, which lost 2 bases and 4 bases, there was a span of 11 bases. Germline values: CDR1 MNHEY, CDR2 SVGAGI. CDR3 sequence: CASSYGRGVYGYTF. CDR3 DNA sequence: TGTGCCAGCAGTTACGGGCGGGGGGTCTATGGCTACACCTTC.

This clonotype is a singleton in its sample. The gene calls are TRBV7-2 and TRBJ2-3; 8 nucleotides agree with TRBD2. Trimming took 4 bases from V and 4 from J; bases not matched to a gene: 7. Per the germline V gene, CDR1 is SGHTA and CDR2 is FQGNSA. This CDR3 comprises 15 residues. CDR3 DNA sequence: TGTGCCAGCAGCTCTAGCGGGCACTACGCAGATACGCAGTATTTT. As protein: CASSSSGHYADTQYF. The whole variable domain, remainder taken from reference TRBV7-2 and TRBJ2-3, is GAGVSQSPSNKVTEKGKDVELRCDPISGHTALYWYRQSLGQGLEFLIYFQGNSAPDKSGLPSDRFSAERTGGSVSTLTIQRTQQEDSAVYLCASSSSGHYADTQYFGPGTRLTVL.

The J gene is TRBJ2-6, the V gene TRBV2, with D possibly TRBD2 on 5 matching bases. The CDR3 contains 17 residues. Germline V gene sequence: CDR1 SNHLY, CDR2 FYNNEI. The V end lost 7 bases, the J end lost 2 bases, and 18 bases lay between the germline ends. The CDR3 here is CASKGRGGWPGANVLTF. CDR3 sequence (DNA): TGTGCCAGCAAGGGTCGGGGTGGCTGGCCTGGGGCCAACGTCCTGACTTTC.